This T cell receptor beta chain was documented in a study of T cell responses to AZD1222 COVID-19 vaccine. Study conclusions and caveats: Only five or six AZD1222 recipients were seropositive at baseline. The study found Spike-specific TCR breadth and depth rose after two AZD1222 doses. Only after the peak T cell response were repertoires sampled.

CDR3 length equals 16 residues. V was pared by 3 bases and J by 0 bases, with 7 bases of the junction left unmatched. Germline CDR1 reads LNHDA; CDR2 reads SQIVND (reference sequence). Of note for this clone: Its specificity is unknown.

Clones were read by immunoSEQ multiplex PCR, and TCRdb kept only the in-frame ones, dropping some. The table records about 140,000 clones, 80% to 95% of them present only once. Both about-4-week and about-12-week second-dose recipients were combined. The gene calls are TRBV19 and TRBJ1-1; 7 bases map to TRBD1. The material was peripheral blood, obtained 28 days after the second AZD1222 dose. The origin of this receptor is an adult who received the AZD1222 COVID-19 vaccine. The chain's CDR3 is CASSIPGQSLNTEAFF. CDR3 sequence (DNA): TGTGCCAGTAGTATCCCGGGACAGAGTTTGAACACTGAAGCTTTCTTT.